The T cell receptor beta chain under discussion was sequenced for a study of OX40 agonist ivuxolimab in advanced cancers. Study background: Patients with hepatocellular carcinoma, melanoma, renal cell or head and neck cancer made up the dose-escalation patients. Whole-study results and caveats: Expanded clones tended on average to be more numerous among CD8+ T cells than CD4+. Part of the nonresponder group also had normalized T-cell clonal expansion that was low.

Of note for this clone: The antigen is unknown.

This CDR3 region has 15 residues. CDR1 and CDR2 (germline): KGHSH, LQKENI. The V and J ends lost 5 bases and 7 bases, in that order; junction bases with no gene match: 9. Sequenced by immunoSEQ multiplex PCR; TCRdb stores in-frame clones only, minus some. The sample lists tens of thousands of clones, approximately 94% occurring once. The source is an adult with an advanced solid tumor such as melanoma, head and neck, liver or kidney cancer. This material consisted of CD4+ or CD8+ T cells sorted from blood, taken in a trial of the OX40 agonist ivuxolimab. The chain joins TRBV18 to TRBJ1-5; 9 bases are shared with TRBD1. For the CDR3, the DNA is TGTGCCAGCTCATTTGGACAGGGGAGGGGACAGCCCCAGCATTTT. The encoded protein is CASSFGQGRGQPQHF.